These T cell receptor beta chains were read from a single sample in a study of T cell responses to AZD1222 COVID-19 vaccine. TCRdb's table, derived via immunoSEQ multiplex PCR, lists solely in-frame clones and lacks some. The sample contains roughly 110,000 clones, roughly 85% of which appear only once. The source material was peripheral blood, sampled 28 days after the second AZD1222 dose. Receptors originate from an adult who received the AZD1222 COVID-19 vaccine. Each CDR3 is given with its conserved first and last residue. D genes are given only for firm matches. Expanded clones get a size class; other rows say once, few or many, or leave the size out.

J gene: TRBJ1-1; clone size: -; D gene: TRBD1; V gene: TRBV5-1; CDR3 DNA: TGCGCCAGCAGTTGGGCGGGACAGGGGGCTACTGAAGCTTTCTTT; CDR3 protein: CASSWAGQGATEAFF
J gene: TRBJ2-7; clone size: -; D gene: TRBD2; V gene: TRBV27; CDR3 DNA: TGTGCCAGCACTGAAACGAGGGTAGCGGGGGTCTCCTACGAGCAGTACTTC; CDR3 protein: CASTETRVAGVSYEQYF
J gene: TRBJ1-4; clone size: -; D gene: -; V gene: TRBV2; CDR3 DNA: TGTGCCAGCATTTGGCAGAACCATAATGAAAAACTGTTTTTT; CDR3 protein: CASIWQNHNEKLFF
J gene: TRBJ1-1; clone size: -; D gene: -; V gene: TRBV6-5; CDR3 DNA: TGTGCCAGCAGTTACTCGCTGGGGAACACTGAAGCTTTCTTT; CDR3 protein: CASSYSLGNTEAFF
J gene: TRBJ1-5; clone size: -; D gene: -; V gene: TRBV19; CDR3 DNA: TGTGCCAGTAGTGAGCCGTATTGGAGGGGTCAGCCCCAGCATTTT; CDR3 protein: CASSEPYWRGQPQHF
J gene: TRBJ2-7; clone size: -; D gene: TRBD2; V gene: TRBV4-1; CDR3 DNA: TGCGCCAGCAGCCGCGGGACTAGCGGGGGCCAGACCTACGAGCAGTACTTC; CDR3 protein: CASSRGTSGGQTYEQYF
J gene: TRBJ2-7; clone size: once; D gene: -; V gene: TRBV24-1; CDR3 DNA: TGTGCCGCCGGAAACTACGAGCAGTACTTC; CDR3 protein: CAAGNYEQYF
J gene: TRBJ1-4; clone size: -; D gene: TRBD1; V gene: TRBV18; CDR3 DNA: TGTGCCAGCTCACCAAACCTTCCGGGACAGAATGAAAAACTGTTTTTT; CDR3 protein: CASSPNLPGQNEKLFF
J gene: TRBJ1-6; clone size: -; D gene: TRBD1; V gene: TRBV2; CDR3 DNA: TGTGCCAGCGGGACAGATAATTCACCCCTCCACTTT; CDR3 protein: CASGTDNSPLHF
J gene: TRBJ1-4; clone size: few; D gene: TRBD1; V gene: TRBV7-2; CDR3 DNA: TGTGCCAGCAGCTTAGTACAGGGGATAACAACTAATGAAAAACTGTTTTTT; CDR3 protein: CASSLVQGITTNEKLFF
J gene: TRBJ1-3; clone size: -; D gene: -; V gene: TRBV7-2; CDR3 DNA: TGTGCCAGCAGCGTAGGTTCTTTCTCTGGAAACACCATATATTTT; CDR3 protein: CASSVGSFSGNTIYF
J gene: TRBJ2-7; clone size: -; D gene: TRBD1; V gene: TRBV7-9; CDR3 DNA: TGTGCCAGCAGTACAAACAGGGGATTCCCCTCCTACGAGCAGTACTTC; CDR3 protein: CASSTNRGFPSYEQYF
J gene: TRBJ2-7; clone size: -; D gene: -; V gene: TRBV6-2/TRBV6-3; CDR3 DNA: TGTGCCAGCCGCCAGGGGAGTTACGAGCAGTACTTC; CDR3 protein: CASRQGSYEQYF